This TCR beta chain was found in a study of blood T cell repertoires in COVID-19. Study as a whole: Spain, Italy and the United States supplied samples that represented acute and convalescent COVID-19.

Participants reported their clinical history, and cohort assignment relied on those reports. The recovered donors of Cohort 3 showed two negative PCRs, clearance, or symptom resolution. The CDR3 has 16 residues. Trimming cost V 6 bases and J 4 bases; bases outside gene matches: 11. CDR1 LNHDA and CDR2 SQIVND come from the germline V gene (reference sequence). In the authors' workflow: Amplifying reference gene primers gave estimates of nucleated cell counts. Profiling relied on immunoSEQ multiplex PCR, and the TCRdb table lists in-frame clones only, not all of them. For V, J and clone size, that table is used; D and trimming come from the DNA. The repertoire holds under 150,000 clones, with around 88% as singletons.

This sequence was found in a woman aged 45-60 years who had recovered from COVID-19. V usage is TRBV19 and J usage is TRBJ1-4, with 7 bases matching TRBD1. The sample taken for sequencing was PBMCs or T cells enriched from blood (not recorded which). CDR3 coding DNA: TGTGCCAGTAGGCCCACAGGGGCTACATATAATGAAAAACTGTTTTTT. Amino acids: CASRPTGATYNEKLFF.